This paragraph covers one T cell receptor (beta chain) sequence. Germline CDR1 and CDR2: MNHEY and SVGEGT. The V gene end was trimmed by 1 base and the J gene end by 7 bases; junction bases not matched to a gene: 17. This CDR3 has 19 amino acids. Original data processing: Estimation of nucleated cell counts was performed using reference gene primer amplification. Libraries were prepared by immunoSEQ multiplex PCR; TCRdb keeps only in-frame clonotypes and omits some of them. The V and J calls and clone size come from that table; D and trimming were worked out from the DNA. Here the sample spans around 380,000 clones, over 65% being singletons. This sample is part of a study of blood T cell repertoires in COVID-19. Study at large: Whether acute or convalescent, the COVID-19 samples came from the United States, Italy and Spain. T cells, B-cell-depleted T cells, or PBMCs provided the cDNA or gDNA that served as material.

The sample consisted of peripheral blood. The chain employs TRBV6-2 or TRBV6-3 and TRBJ2-7; 12 bases are shared with TRBD2. The TCR originated in a human donor with acute or convalescent COVID-19. The donor label of this sample is uncertain. The CDR3 protein is CASSYYPHETSGGLAEQYF. The CDR3 region has the DNA TGTGCCAGCAGTTACTACCCTCATGAGACTAGCGGGGGCCTCGCAGAGCAGTACTTC.